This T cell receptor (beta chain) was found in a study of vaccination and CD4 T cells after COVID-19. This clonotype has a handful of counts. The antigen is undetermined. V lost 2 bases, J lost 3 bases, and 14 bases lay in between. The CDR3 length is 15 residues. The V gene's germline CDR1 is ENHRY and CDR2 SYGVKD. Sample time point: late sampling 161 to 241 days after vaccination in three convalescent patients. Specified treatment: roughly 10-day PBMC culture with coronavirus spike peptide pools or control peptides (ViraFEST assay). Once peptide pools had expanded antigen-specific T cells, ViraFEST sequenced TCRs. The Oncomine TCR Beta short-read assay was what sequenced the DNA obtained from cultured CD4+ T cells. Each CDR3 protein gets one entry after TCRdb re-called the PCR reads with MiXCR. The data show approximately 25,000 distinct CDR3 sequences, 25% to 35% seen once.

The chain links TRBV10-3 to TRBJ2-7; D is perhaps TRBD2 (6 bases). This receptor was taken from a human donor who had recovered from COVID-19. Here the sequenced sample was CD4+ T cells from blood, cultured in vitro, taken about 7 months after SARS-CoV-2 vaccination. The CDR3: CAISEPGLGDYEQYF. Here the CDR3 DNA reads TGTGCCATCAGTGAGCCGGGACTGGGTGACTACGAGCAGTACTTC.